Listed here is a single T cell receptor (beta chain). These data belong to a study of cytomegalovirus exposure and HLA in healthy donors. Clones were read by immunoSEQ multiplex PCR, and TCRdb kept only the in-frame ones, dropping some. The sample holds about 140,000 clones; approximately 82% are singletons and the top ten take roughly 27%. The V segment lost 3 bases and the J segment 4 bases; nucleotides outside the gene matches: 9. In germline, CDR1 is SGHRS, CDR2 YFSETQ. This CDR3 spans 15 amino acids. V and J are TRBV5-1 and TRBJ1-1; 7 bases fit TRBD1. The origin of this receptor is a man younger than 45 in good health and CMV-seropositive. The sample was PBMCs. CDR3 in DNA: TGCGCCAGCAGCTCGTCGACAGGGATTGGCACTGAAGCTTTCTTT. Translated: CASSSSTGIGTEAFF.